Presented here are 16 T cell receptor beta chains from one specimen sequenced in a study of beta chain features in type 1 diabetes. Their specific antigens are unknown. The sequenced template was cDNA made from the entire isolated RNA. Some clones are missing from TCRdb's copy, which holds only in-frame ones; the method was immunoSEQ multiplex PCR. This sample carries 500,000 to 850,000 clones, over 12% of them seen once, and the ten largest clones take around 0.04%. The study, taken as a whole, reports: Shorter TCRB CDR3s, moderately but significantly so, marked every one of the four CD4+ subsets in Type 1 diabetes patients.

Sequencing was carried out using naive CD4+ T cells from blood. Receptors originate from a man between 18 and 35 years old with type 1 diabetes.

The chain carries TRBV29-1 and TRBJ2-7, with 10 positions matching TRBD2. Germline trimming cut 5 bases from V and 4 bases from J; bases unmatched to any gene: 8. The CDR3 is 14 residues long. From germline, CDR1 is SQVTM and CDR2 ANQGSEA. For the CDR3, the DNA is TGCAGCGTTCTGACATCTAGCGGGAGATACGAGCAGTACTTC. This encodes CSVLTSSGRYEQYF.

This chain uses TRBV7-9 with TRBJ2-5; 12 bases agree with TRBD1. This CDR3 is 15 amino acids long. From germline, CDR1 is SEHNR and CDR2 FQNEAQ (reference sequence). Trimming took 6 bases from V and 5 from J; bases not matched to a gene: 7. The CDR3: CASSPGQGAIETQYF. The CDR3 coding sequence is TGTGCCAGCAGTCCGGGACAGGGGGCGATTGAGACCCAGTACTTC.

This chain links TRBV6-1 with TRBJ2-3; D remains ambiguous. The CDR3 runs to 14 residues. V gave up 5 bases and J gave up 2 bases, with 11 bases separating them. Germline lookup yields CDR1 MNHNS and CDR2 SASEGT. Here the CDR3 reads CASSTDRNTDTQYF. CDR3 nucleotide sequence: TGTGCCAGCAGTACGGACCGAAACACAGATACGCAGTATTTT.

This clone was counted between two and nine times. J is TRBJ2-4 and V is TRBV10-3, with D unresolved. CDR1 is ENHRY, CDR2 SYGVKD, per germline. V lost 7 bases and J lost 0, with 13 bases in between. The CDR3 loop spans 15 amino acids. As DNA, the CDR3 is TGTGCCATCAAAGCAGGCCCACTAGCCAAAAACATTCAGTACTTC. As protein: CAIKAGPLAKNIQYF.

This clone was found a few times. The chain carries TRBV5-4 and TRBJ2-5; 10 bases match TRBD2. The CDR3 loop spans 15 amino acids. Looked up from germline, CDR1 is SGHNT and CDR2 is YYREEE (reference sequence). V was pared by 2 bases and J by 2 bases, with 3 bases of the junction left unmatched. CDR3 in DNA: TGTGCCAGCAGCTTACTAGCGGGGAGGCAAGAGACCCAGTACTTC. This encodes CASSLLAGRQETQYF.

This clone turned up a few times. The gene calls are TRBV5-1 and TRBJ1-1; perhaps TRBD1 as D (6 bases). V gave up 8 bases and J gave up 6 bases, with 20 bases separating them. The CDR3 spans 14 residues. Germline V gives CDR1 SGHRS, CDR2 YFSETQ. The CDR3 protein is CASNSGVRTAEAFF. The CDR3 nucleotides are TGCGCCAGTAATTCAGGGGTCCGGACCGCTGAAGCTTTCTTT. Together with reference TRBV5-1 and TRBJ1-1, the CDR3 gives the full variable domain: KAGVTQTPRYLIKTRGQQVTLSCSPISGHRSVSWYQQTPGQGLQFLFEYFSETQRNKGNFPGRFSGRQFSNSRSEMNVSTLELGDSALYLCASNSGVRTAEAFFGQGTRLTVV.

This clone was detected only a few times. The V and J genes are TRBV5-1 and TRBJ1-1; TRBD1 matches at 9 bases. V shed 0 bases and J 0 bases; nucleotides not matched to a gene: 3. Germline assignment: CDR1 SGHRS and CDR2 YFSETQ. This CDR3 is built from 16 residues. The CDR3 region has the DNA TGCGCCAGCAGCTTGGGGGACAGGGTAATGAACACTGAAGCTTTCTTT. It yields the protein CASSLGDRVMNTEAFF.

CDR3 in amino acids: CASSQTALGTQYF. For the CDR3, the DNA is TGTGCCAGCAGCCAGACAGCGCTCGGGACCCAGTACTTC. The chain recombines TRBV7-3 with TRBJ2-5, with a weak D call TRBD1 (5 bases). Deletions cut 5 bases from V and 7 bases from J, with 14 bases between. The CDR3 is 13 amino acids. The germline V gene encodes CDR1 SGHTA and CDR2 FQGTGA.

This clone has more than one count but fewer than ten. The CDR3 region has the DNA TGTGCCAGCAGCTCCCGTTATCAAGAGACCCAGTACTTC. Translated, it gives CASSSRYQETQYF. This sequence joins TRBV7-2 and TRBJ2-5; no definite D call. CDR1 and CDR2 (germline): SGHTA, FQGNSA. Trimming removed 4 bases at V and 2 bases at J, with 8 bases between. The CDR3 totals 13 residues. The whole variable domain, filled in from reference TRBV7-2 and TRBJ2-5, reads GAGVSQSPSNKVTEKGKDVELRCDPISGHTALYWYRQSLGQGLEFLIYFQGNSAPDKSGLPSDRFSAERTGGSVSTLTIQRTQQEDSAVYLCASSSRYQETQYFGPGTRLLVL.

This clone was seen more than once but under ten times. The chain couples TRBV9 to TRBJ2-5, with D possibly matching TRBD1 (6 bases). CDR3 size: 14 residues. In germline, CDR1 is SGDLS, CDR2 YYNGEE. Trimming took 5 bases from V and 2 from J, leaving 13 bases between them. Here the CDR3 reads CASSIGGDQETQYF. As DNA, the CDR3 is TGTGCCAGCAGTATAGGGGGAGATCAAGAGACCCAGTACTTC.

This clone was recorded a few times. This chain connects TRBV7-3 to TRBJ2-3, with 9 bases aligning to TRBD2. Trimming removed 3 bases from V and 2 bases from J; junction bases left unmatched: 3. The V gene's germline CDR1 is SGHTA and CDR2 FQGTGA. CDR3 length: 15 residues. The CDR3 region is CASSFAGGHTDTQYF. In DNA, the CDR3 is TGTGCCAGCAGCTTTGCGGGGGGGCACACAGATACGCAGTATTTT. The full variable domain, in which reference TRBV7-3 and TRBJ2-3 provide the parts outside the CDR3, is GAGVSQTPSNKVTEKGKYVELRCDPISGHTALYWYRQSLGQGPEFLIYFQGTGAADDSGLPNDRFFAVRPEGSVSTLKIQRTERGDSAVYLCASSFAGGHTDTQYFGPGTRLTVL.

The CDR3 nucleotides read TGTGCCAGCAGCAACTACAGGGTAGGGGAGACCCAGTACTTC. Its protein product is CASSNYRVGETQYF. The chain carries TRBV21-1 and TRBJ2-5; the D call in the table, TRBD1, was not verified against the DNA. TRBV21-1 is a recognized pseudogene. The CDR3 contains 14 residues.

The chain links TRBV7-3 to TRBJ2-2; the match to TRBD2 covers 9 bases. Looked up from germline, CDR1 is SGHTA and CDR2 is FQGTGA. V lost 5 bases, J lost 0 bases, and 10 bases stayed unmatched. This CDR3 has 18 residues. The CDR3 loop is CASSLGTSSRSNTGELFF. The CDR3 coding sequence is TGTGCCAGCAGCCTTGGGACTAGCTCCCGTTCGAACACCGGGGAGCTGTTTTTT.

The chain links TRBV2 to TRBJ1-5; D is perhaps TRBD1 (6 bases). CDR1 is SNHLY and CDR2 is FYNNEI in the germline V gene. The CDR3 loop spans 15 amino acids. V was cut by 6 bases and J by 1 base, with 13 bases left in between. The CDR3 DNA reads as TGTGCCAGCAGGTACAGGGATGGGAGCAATCAGCCCCAGCATTTT. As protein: CASRYRDGSNQPQHF.

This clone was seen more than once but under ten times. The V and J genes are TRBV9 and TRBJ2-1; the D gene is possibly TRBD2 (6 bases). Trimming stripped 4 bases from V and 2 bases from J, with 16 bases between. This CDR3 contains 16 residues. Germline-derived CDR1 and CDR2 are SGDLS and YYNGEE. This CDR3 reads CASSTDQGLPYNEQFF. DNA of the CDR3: TGTGCCAGCAGCACAGACCAGGGACTGCCCTACAATGAGCAGTTCTTC.

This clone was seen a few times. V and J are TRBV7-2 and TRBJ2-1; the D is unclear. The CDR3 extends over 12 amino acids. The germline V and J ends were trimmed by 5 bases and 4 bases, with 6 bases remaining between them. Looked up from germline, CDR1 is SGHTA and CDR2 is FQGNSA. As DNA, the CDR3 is TGTGCCAGCAGCGCCGTGTACAATGAGCAGTTCTTC. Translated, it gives CASSAVYNEQFF. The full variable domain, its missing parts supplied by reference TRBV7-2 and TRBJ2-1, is GAGVSQSPSNKVTEKGKDVELRCDPISGHTALYWYRQSLGQGLEFLIYFQGNSAPDKSGLPSDRFSAERTGGSVSTLTIQRTQQEDSAVYLCASSAVYNEQFFGPGTRLTVL.